These 30 T cell receptor beta chains originate from one sample sequenced in a study of T-cell memory formation after mild COVID-19. TCRdb reprocessed the 5' RACE reads with MiXCR, giving one entry per CDR3 protein. The sample shows about 560,000 distinct CDR3 sequences, roughly 17% of them seen only once. The sample comprised PBMCs or a T cell subset sorted from them (not recorded which). These TCRs come from an adult woman who had mild COVID-19 (a few samples of this study predate the infection). Cell type and time point are not known.

This chain joins TRBV6-5 and TRBJ2-1; 14 bases align to TRBD2. Germline CDR1 MNHEY, CDR2 SVGAGI. This CDR3 is 16 amino acids long. V was clipped by 0 bases and J by 8 bases; unmatched bases: 3. The chain's CDR3 is CASSYSGTSGRYEQFF. CDR3 DNA sequence: TGTGCCAGCAGTTACTCGGGGACTAGCGGGAGATATGAGCAGTTCTTC.

The chain combines TRBV3-1 with TRBJ2-7; 10 bases fit TRBD1. Germline assignment: CDR1 LGHDT and CDR2 YNNKEL (reference sequence). J was trimmed by 3 bases and V by 8 bases; bases with no gene match: 4. This CDR3 region has 13 residues. The CDR3 DNA reads as TGTGCCAGCGGACAGGGGGGACGCTACGAGCAGTACTTC. It codes for CASGQGGRYEQYF.

The rearrangement joins TRBV6-5 to TRBJ2-1, with D tentatively TRBD1 (5 bases). Germline values: CDR1 MNHEY, CDR2 SVGAGI. The CDR3 is made up of 14 amino acids. V shed 0 bases and J shed 7 bases, with 10 bases lying between them. The CDR3 sequence is CASSYSGPGNEQFF. CDR3 bases: TGTGCCAGCAGTTACTCGGGGCCCGGGAATGAGCAGTTCTTC.

Only a few counts were recorded for this clonotype. The genes are TRBV6-6 and TRBJ2-3; 8 bases line up with TRBD2. CDR1 is MNHNY, CDR2 SVGAGI, per germline (reference sequence). The CDR3 sequence is 14 residues long. V was clipped by 3 bases and J by 4 bases; unmatched bases: 3. The CDR3 nucleotides read TGTGCCAGCAGTTATCTCGGGAGGGCAGATACGCAGTATTTT. Translating gives CASSYLGRADTQYF.

The genes are TRBV5-6 and TRBJ1-2; the D is unclear. Trimming took off 5 bases at V and 4 bases at J, with 12 bases between the two ends. In germline, CDR1 is SGHDT, CDR2 YYEEEE. The CDR3 is made up of 13 amino acids. The CDR3 is CASRTGLGYGYTF. The DNA of the CDR3 is TGTGCCAGCAGAACGGGTCTCGGCTATGGCTACACCTTC.

CDR3 sequence: CASGAPETQYF. The DNA for the CDR3 is TGTGCCTCCGGGGCCCCAGAGACCCAGTACTTC. The rearrangement joins TRBV15 to TRBJ2-5; possibly TRBD1 or TRBD2 for D (5 bases each). The CDR3 is made up of 11 amino acids. Per the germline V gene, CDR1 is LNHNV and CDR2 is YYDKDF (reference sequence). Trimming cost V 11 bases and J 4 bases, with 11 bases left between them.

The sample holds a few counts of this clonotype. The chain joins TRBV11-3 to TRBJ2-7, with 7 nucleotides matching TRBD1. Losses at the gene ends were 4 bases for V and 2 bases for J; bases not matched to a gene: 8. There are 15 residues in the CDR3. Germline V gene sequence: CDR1 SGHNT, CDR2 YENEEA. The CDR3 DNA is TGTGCCAGCAGCTCCGACAGGGATTCCCCCTACGAGCAGTACTTC. It is translated as CASSSDRDSPYEQYF.

The rearrangement uses TRBV6-5 and TRBJ1-1; D remains unclear. Trimming took 2 bases from V and 5 from J, leaving 9 bases between them. Germline-derived CDR1 and CDR2 are MNHEY and SVGAGI. The CDR3 spans 13 residues. The CDR3 reads CASSYGGWTEAFF. The DNA of the CDR3 is TGTGCCAGCAGTTACGGCGGCTGGACTGAAGCTTTCTTT.

This sequence joins TRBV29-1 and TRBJ2-7; the D is unclear. Trimming cost V 4 bases and J 2 bases, with 6 bases left between them. CDR1 is SQVTM and CDR2 is ANQGSEA in the germline V gene. This CDR3 region has 11 residues. The CDR3 spells CSVVGTYEQYF. The CDR3 coding sequence is TGCAGCGTTGTAGGGACCTACGAGCAGTACTTC.

This clonotype was found a few times. The rearrangement joins TRBV27 to TRBJ2-7; 12 bases map to TRBD2. This CDR3 is 13 amino acids long. Trimming removed 6 bases from V and 6 bases from J; junction bases left unmatched: 3. The germline gives CDR1 MNHEY, CDR2 SMNVEV (reference sequence). In nucleotides, the CDR3 is TGTGCCAGCAGGACTAGCGGGAGTGGCGAGCAGTACTTC. Amino acid sequence: CASRTSGSGEQYF.

A few counts support this clonotype. DNA of the CDR3: TGTGCCAGCAGCTTATCCCCGGAAGGGGCCAATGAGCAGTTCTTC. Translating gives CASSLSPEGANEQFF. The rearrangement uses TRBV7-9 and TRBJ2-1, with D possibly TRBD1 on 5 matching bases. The CDR3 loop spans 15 amino acids. From germline, CDR1 is SEHNR and CDR2 FQNEAQ (reference sequence). The V gene lost 2 bases and the J gene lost 6 bases, with 14 bases spanning the gap.

This clonotype was recorded many times. The CDR3 DNA follows: TGCGCCAGCAGCCCCGGCCGGACAGCCTCACCCCTCCACTTT. Residues: CASSPGRTASPLHF. The genes are TRBV5-1 and TRBJ1-6, with a weak D call TRBD1 (6 bases). Per the germline V gene, CDR1 is SGHRS and CDR2 is YFSETQ. V lost 4 bases to trimming and J lost 10 bases, with 15 bases between them. CDR3 length: 14 residues. Filled out from reference TRBV5-1 and TRBJ1-6, the complete variable domain reads KAGVTQTPRYLIKTRGQQVTLSCSPISGHRSVSWYQQTPGQGLQFLFEYFSETQRNKGNFPGRFSGRQFSNSRSEMNVSTLELGDSALYLCASSPGRTASPLHFGNGTRLTVT.

The V call is TRBV5-1, the J call TRBJ2-7; D possibly corresponds to TRBD1 (6 bases). V gave up 1 base and J gave up 4 bases, with 18 bases separating them. There are 16 residues in the CDR3. From germline, CDR1 is SGHRS and CDR2 YFSETQ. DNA for the CDR3: TGCGCCAGCAGCTTGCCAGCCGGGACAACACGTTACGAGCAGTACTTC. Translating it yields CASSLPAGTTRYEQYF.

This clonotype was recorded at least ten times. The chain combines TRBV5-5 with TRBJ1-5, with D perhaps matching TRBD1 (5 bases). The CDR3 runs to 19 residues. Trimming took off 2 bases at V and 1 base at J, with 22 bases between the two ends. CDR1 SGHKS and CDR2 YYEKEE come from the germline V gene (reference sequence). Here the CDR3 reads CASSLLIIGDLGSNQPQHF. The CDR3 DNA reads TGTGCCAGCAGCTTACTCATCATCGGGGACCTAGGGAGCAATCAGCCCCAGCATTTT.

This clonotype was counted a few times. The DNA for the CDR3 is TGTGCCGGACAGGTGGGCAATCAGCCCCAGCATTTT. Protein product: CAGQVGNQPQHF. The gene calls are TRBV7-9 and TRBJ1-5; 7 nucleotides agree with TRBD1. Germline lookup yields CDR1 SEHNR and CDR2 FQNEAQ (reference sequence). There are 12 residues in the CDR3. J gave up 2 bases and V 11 bases, and 3 bases lay outside the gene matches.

The CDR3 protein is CASSQQGFGETQYF. In DNA form, the CDR3 reads TGTGCCAGCTCGCAACAGGGTTTTGGCGAGACCCAGTACTTC. The rearrangement uses TRBV18 and TRBJ2-5; D perhaps matches TRBD1 (6 bases). With 6 bases removed from V and 5 bases from J, the gap between germline ends came to 16 bases. Looked up from germline, CDR1 is KGHSH and CDR2 is LQKENI. The CDR3 length is 14 residues. The variable domain in full, completed from reference TRBV18 and TRBJ2-5, reads NAGVMQNPRHLVRRRGQEARLRCSPMKGHSHVYWYRQLPEEGLKFMVYLQKENIIDESGMPKERFSAEFPKEGPSILRIQQVVRGDSAAYFCASSQQGFGETQYFGPGTRLLVL.

This clonotype has just a few counts. The chain's CDR3 is CASSAYNAGEQYF. CDR3 coding DNA: TGTGCCAGCAGCGCATATAATGCGGGGGAGCAGTACTTC. This chain connects TRBV9 to TRBJ2-7; maybe TRBD2 (6 bases). Germline-derived CDR1 and CDR2 are SGDLS and YYNGEE. V lost 3 bases and J lost 7, with 14 bases in between. The CDR3 contains 13 residues.

This clonotype occurred a few times. V usage is TRBV5-4 and J usage is TRBJ1-2; 12 positions match TRBD1. This CDR3 comprises 17 residues. Looked up from germline, CDR1 is SGHNT and CDR2 is YYREEE (reference sequence). The V segment lost 0 bases and the J segment 4 bases; nucleotides outside the gene matches: 7. As DNA, the CDR3 is TGTGCCAGCAGCTTGGCCGGGACAGGGGGCGCCTTCTATGGCTACACCTTC. As protein: CASSLAGTGGAFYGYTF.

This clonotype was seen a few times. The chain recombines TRBV12-3 or TRBV12-4 with TRBJ1-5; D may be TRBD1 (6 bases). This CDR3 contains 16 residues. The V end was cut by 8 bases, the J end by 3 bases, with 20 bases between. The CDR3 bases are TGTGCCAGCTGGAGGGGGACTTCGGGAGTCAATCAGCCCCAGCATTTT. Amino acids: CASWRGTSGVNQPQHF.

This clonotype was observed a handful of times. This rearrangement joins TRBV12-3 or TRBV12-4 to TRBJ2-3, with D perhaps being TRBD1 or TRBD2 (5 bases each). The V end was cut by 4 bases, the J end by 3 bases, with 11 bases between. The CDR3 sequence is 14 residues long. The CDR3 here is CASSSSWGTDTQYF. The CDR3 bases are TGTGCCAGCAGTTCGTCTTGGGGGACAGATACGCAGTATTTT.

The rearrangement links TRBV7-3 to TRBJ2-1; the D is unclear. The CDR3 loop spans 14 amino acids. Trimming left V 3 bases short and J 8 bases short, with 14 bases between. Germline CDR1 reads SGHTA; CDR2 reads FQGTGA. CDR3 bases: TGTGCCAGCAGCTTGATGTCTAGAGCTGATGAGCAGTTCTTC. This codes for CASSLMSRADEQFF. Filled out from reference TRBV7-3 and TRBJ2-1, the complete variable domain reads GAGVSQTPSNKVTEKGKYVELRCDPISGHTALYWYRQSLGQGPEFLIYFQGTGAADDSGLPNDRFFAVRPEGSVSTLKIQRTERGDSAVYLCASSLMSRADEQFFGPGTRLTVL.

This clonotype was recorded a few times. The V call is TRBV24-1, the J call TRBJ2-5, with 8 bases aligning to TRBD1. Per the germline V gene, CDR1 is KGHDR and CDR2 is SFDVKD. This CDR3 is 14 amino acids long. The trim removed 3 bases at V and 3 bases at J, leaving 2 bases unmatched. In DNA, the CDR3 is TGTGCCACCAGTGATACAGGGGGAGAAGAGACCCAGTACTTC. Its translation is CATSDTGGEETQYF.

The chain couples TRBV7-2 to TRBJ1-6; D uncertain. Germline CDR1 and CDR2: SGHTA and FQGNSA. This CDR3 is built from 12 residues. V lost 5 bases and J lost 9, with 8 bases in between. The CDR3, as DNA: TGTGCCAGCAGCACACAGACTTCACCCCTCCACTTT. Translating it yields CASSTQTSPLHF.

This clonotype came up a few times. CDR3 coding DNA: TGCGCCAGCAGCTTGGCCGGTTTGGGCGGCAGCGTCGAGCAGTACTTC. Amino acids: CASSLAGLGGSVEQYF. The chain couples TRBV5-1 to TRBJ2-7; D unclear. With 0 bases removed from V and 6 bases from J, the gap between germline ends came to 19 bases. The germline V gene encodes CDR1 SGHRS and CDR2 YFSETQ. This CDR3 comprises 16 residues.

This clonotype was seen more than once but under ten times. The chain carries TRBV5-1 and TRBJ2-1; tentatively, D is TRBD1 (6 bases). Trimming cost V 2 bases and J 7 bases, with 13 bases left between them. CDR3 length: 14 amino acids. Germline loops: CDR1 SGHRS, CDR2 YFSETQ. The CDR3 loop is CASSFSGVTNEQFF. CDR3 sequence (DNA): TGCGCCAGCAGCTTCTCAGGGGTTACGAATGAGCAGTTCTTC.

This sequence joins TRBV29-1 and TRBJ1-3; D unresolved. Germline CDR1 reads SQVTM; CDR2 reads ANQGSEA. CDR3 size: 12 residues. V lost 4 bases to trimming and J lost 4 bases, with 8 bases between them. The CDR3 reads CSVAQIGNTIYF. CDR3 DNA: TGCAGCGTTGCTCAAATCGGAAACACCATATATTTT.

The rearrangement joins TRBV20-1 to TRBJ2-7; 11 nucleotides line up with TRBD2. J was trimmed by 3 bases and V by 0 bases; bases with no gene match: 7. In germline, CDR1 is DFQATT, CDR2 SNEGSKA (reference sequence). This CDR3 has 16 amino acids. The DNA for the CDR3 is TGCAGTGCTAGAGATAACCTAGCGGGAGGCTTCTACGAGCAGTACTTC. Translation gives CSARDNLAGGFYEQYF.

This clonotype was picked up a small number of times. This chain connects TRBV9 to TRBJ2-2; D possibly matches TRBD1 or TRBD2 (6 bases each). V lost 4 bases to trimming and J lost 5 bases, with 24 bases between them. Germline CDR1 and CDR2: SGDLS and YYNGEE. The CDR3 contains 18 residues. Written as DNA, the CDR3 is TGTGCCAGCAGCCCCCTTAGGGGGGACTCAGCGCCTACCGGGGAGCTGTTTTTT. Protein sequence: CASSPLRGDSAPTGELFF.

This clonotype was observed a handful of times. V usage is TRBV7-9 and J usage is TRBJ1-2, with TRBD1 identical over 9 bases. V lost 3 bases, J lost 6 bases, and 5 bases stayed unmatched. The CDR3 extends over 14 amino acids. CDR1 SEHNR and CDR2 FQNEAQ come from the germline V gene (reference sequence). Written as DNA, the CDR3 is TGTGCCAGCAGCTTCAGGGACAGGGTCGATGGCTACACCTTC. This codes for CASSFRDRVDGYTF.

This clonotype was recorded once. This chain uses TRBV5-1 with TRBJ1-1, with D unclear. The CDR3 totals 16 residues. Trimming cost V 5 bases and J 3 bases, with 20 bases left between them. Germline V gene lookup returns CDR1 SGHRS and CDR2 YFSETQ. Here the CDR3 reads CASRKGEGVYDTEAFF. As DNA, the CDR3 is TGCGCCAGCAGAAAGGGAGAGGGTGTGTACGACACTGAAGCTTTCTTT.